Listed below are T cell receptor beta chains from one sample, sequenced in a study of T cells in Graves' hyperthyroidism and ophthalmopathy. TCRdb used MiXCR to reprocess the multiplex PCR reads, holding one entry per CDR3 protein. The repertoire holds 220,000 or so distinct CDR3 sequences, with 16% as singletons. The sample taken for sequencing was blood. These receptors originate from a woman aged 18 to 35 with Graves' ophthalmopathy. CDR3s include the opening cysteine and the closing phenylalanine or tryptophan. D genes are given only for firm matches. Not every row has a clone size; where given, it reads once, few, many or a size class.

d_call | j_call | cdr3_length | clone_size | v_call | cdr3_aa | cdr3_nt
TRBD1 | TRBJ2-7 | 13 | few | TRBV12-3/TRBV12-4 | CASRPTGVYEQYF | TGTGCCAGCAGACCTACAGGGGTATACGAGCAGTACTTC
TRBD2 | TRBJ2-5 | 14 | many | TRBV30 | CAWSSGGARETQYF | TGTGCCTGGAGTAGCGGGGGGGCGAGGGAGACCCAGTACTTC
NA | TRBJ2-7 | 14 | many | TRBV12-5 | CASAYAGTNYEQYF | TGTGCTAGTGCATACGCCGGGACAAACTACGAGCAGTACTTC
TRBD2 | TRBJ2-7 | 15 | many | TRBV7-6 | CASSLGLAGADEQYF | TGTGCCAGCAGCTTAGGGCTAGCGGGAGCAGACGAGCAGTACTTC
TRBD1 | TRBJ1-5 | 17 | many | TRBV28 | CASSGTGITYSNQPQHF | TGTGCCAGTTCCGGGACAGGGATAACATATAGCAATCAGCCCCAGCATTTT
NA | TRBJ1-5 | 13 | many | TRBV20-1 | CSASDDMGQPQHF | TGCAGTGCATCAGACGATATGGGTCAGCCCCAGCATTTT
TRBD2 | TRBJ2-5 | 17 | many | TRBV18 | CASSPQTSGRLQETQYF | TGTGCCAGCTCACCACAGACTAGCGGGAGACTCCAAGAGACCCAGTACTTC
NA | TRBJ2-7 | 14 | NA | TRBV11-3 | CASSPPGLRYEQYF | TGTGCCAGCAGCCCCCCGGGACTGAGATACGAGCAGTACTTC
NA | TRBJ1-6 | 15 | many | TRBV11-2 | CASSLGGFLNSPLHF | TGTGCCAGCAGCCTGGGGGGGTTTTTGAATTCACCCCTCCACTTT
TRBD2 | TRBJ2-7 | 17 | many | TRBV20-1 | CSASGLAFIVDPYEQYF | TGCAGTGCTAGCGGACTAGCGTTTATAGTCGACCCCTACGAGCAGTACTTC
NA | TRBJ1-1 | 13 | many | TRBV5-5 | CASSPGGSPEAFF | TGTGCCAGCAGCCCGGGCGGGTCGCCTGAAGCTTTCTTT
NA | TRBJ2-3 | 15 | many | TRBV12-3/TRBV12-4 | CASNQSPVGRDTQYF | TGTGCCAGCAACCAAAGCCCGGTCGGACGAGATACGCAGTATTTT
NA | TRBJ1-5 | 14 | many | TRBV12-3/TRBV12-4 | CASSLETANQPQHF | TGTGCCAGCAGTTTAGAAACAGCGAATCAGCCCCAGCATTTT
TRBD2 | TRBJ2-1 | 15 | many | TRBV20-1 | CSARRGRPLYNEQFF | TGCAGTGCTAGACGCGGGAGGCCACTCTACAATGAGCAGTTCTTC
NA | TRBJ1-2 | 17 | many | TRBV18 | CASSRIPIRGTNYGYTF | TGTGCCAGCTCACGGATCCCCATCAGGGGCACTAACTATGGCTACACCTTC
NA | TRBJ1-2 | 9 | many | TRBV27 | CASKYGYTF | TGTGCCAGCAAGTATGGCTACACCTTC
NA | TRBJ2-7 | 12 | many | TRBV28 | CASSRSVYEQYF | TGTGCCAGCAGCCGTAGCGTCTACGAGCAGTACTTC
TRBD2 | TRBJ2-3 | 16 | NA | TRBV10-3 | CAISGRLAGVLDTQYF | TGTGCCATCAGTGGCCGACTAGCGGGAGTGTTAGATACGCAGTATTTT
NA | TRBJ2-7 | 14 | many | TRBV2 | CASRVRVTSYEQYF | TGTGCCAGCAGGGTCAGGGTAACCTCCTACGAGCAGTACTTC
NA | TRBJ2-1 | 13 | many | TRBV19 | CASSEGGGNEQFF | TGTGCCAGTAGCGAGGGGGGGGGGAATGAGCAGTTCTTC
NA | TRBJ1-3 | 12 | few | TRBV20-1 | CSARGSGNTIYF | TGCAGTGCTAGGGGTTCTGGAAACACCATATATTTT
TRBD2 | TRBJ2-1 | 16 | few | TRBV6-9 | CASSCPKLAGVNEQFF | TGTGCCAGCAGTTGCCCAAAACTAGCGGGAGTAAATGAGCAGTTCTTC
TRBD2 | TRBJ2-3 | 15 | many | TRBV20-1 | CSARDGTTYTDTQYF | TGCAGTGCTAGAGATGGGACTACCTACACAGATACGCAGTATTTT
NA | TRBJ2-5 | 15 | many | TRBV18 | CASSPRSGRGETQYF | TGTGCCAGCTCACCACGCTCGGGACGGGGAGAGACCCAGTACTTC
NA | TRBJ2-5 | 14 | few | TRBV9 | CASSAQGFQETQYF | TGTGCCAGCAGCGCCCAGGGGTTTCAAGAGACCCAGTACTTC
NA | TRBJ1-4 | 15 | many | TRBV3-1 | CASSQESAINEKLFF | TGTGCCAGCAGCCAAGAGTCAGCAATTAATGAAAAACTGTTTTTT
TRBD1 | TRBJ1-1 | 15 | many | TRBV11-2 | CASSGGAGGFTEAFF | TGTGCCAGCAGCGGGGGGGCAGGGGGCTTCACTGAAGCTTTCTTT
TRBD1 | TRBJ2-1 | 14 | many | TRBV18 | CARSGTGVLNEQFF | TGTGCCAGATCCGGGACAGGGGTTCTCAATGAGCAGTTCTTC
NA | TRBJ1-5 | 14 | few | TRBV6-1 | CASSRTASNQPQHF | TGTGCCAGCAGTAGGACAGCTAGCAATCAGCCCCAGCATTTT
NA | TRBJ1-2 | 13 | many | TRBV6-1 | CASRQGPNYGYTF | TGTGCCAGCAGACAAGGTCCTAACTATGGCTACACCTTC
TRBD2 | TRBJ2-2 | 17 | NA | TRBV7-9 | CASSWTSGTSDTGELFF | TGTGCCAGCAGCTGGACTAGCGGAACTTCGGACACCGGGGAGCTGTTTTTT
NA | TRBJ2-2 | 12 | many | TRBV19 | CASSPRTGELFF | TGTGCCAGTAGCCCCCGCACCGGGGAGCTGTTTTTT
TRBD1 | TRBJ2-1 | 15 | many | TRBV11-2 | CASSFGTGPYNEQFF | TGTGCCAGCAGCTTCGGGACAGGTCCCTACAATGAGCAGTTCTTC
NA | TRBJ1-2 | 15 | many | TRBV5-5 | CASRLGHNILSGYTF | TGTGCCAGCAGACTCGGACACAATATCCTCTCGGGCTACACCTTC
NA | TRBJ2-2 | 14 | many | TRBV7-2 | CASSFQWRPGELFF | TGTGCCAGCAGCTTCCAATGGAGACCCGGGGAGCTGTTTTTT
NA | TRBJ1-2 | 12 | many | TRBV2 | CASGHQGQGYTF | TGTGCCAGCGGGCACCAGGGGCAAGGCTACACCTTC
NA | TRBJ1-1 | 14 | many | TRBV18 | CASSPQTGYSEAFF | TGTGCCAGCTCACCACAAACAGGGTACTCTGAAGCTTTCTTT
TRBD1 | TRBJ1-2 | 14 | many | TRBV14 | CASSRGQLNYGYTF | TGTGCCAGCAGCCGGGGACAGCTGAACTATGGCTACACCTTC
TRBD1 | TRBJ2-1 | 14 | many | TRBV20-1 | CSARDGQGLNEQFF | TGCAGTGCTAGAGACGGACAGGGATTAAATGAGCAGTTCTTC
NA | TRBJ2-1 | 15 | many | TRBV6-1 | CASSVRGSSYNEQFF | TGTGCCAGCAGTGTTCGGGGGAGCTCCTACAATGAGCAGTTCTTC
NA | TRBJ2-5 | 14 | few | TRBV6-1 | CASTYEGILETQYF | TGTGCCAGCACTTACGAGGGGATCTTGGAGACCCAGTACTTC
NA | TRBJ1-6 | 16 | few | TRBV30 | CAWSVRGLAYNSPLHF | TGTGCCTGGAGTGTTCGGGGGCTAGCCTATAATTCACCCCTCCACTTT
NA | TRBJ2-7 | 15 | many | TRBV12-3/TRBV12-4 | CASSFYEGRDGEQYF | TGTGCCAGCAGTTTTTATGAGGGCAGGGACGGCGAGCAGTACTTC
TRBD1 | TRBJ2-1 | 15 | many | TRBV7-9 | CASSRQGKKYNEQFF | TGTGCCAGCAGTCGACAGGGTAAAAAGTACAATGAGCAGTTCTTC
NA | TRBJ2-7 | 11 | many | TRBV25-1 | CASQAGNEQYF | TGTGCCAGCCAGGCCGGGAACGAGCAGTACTTC